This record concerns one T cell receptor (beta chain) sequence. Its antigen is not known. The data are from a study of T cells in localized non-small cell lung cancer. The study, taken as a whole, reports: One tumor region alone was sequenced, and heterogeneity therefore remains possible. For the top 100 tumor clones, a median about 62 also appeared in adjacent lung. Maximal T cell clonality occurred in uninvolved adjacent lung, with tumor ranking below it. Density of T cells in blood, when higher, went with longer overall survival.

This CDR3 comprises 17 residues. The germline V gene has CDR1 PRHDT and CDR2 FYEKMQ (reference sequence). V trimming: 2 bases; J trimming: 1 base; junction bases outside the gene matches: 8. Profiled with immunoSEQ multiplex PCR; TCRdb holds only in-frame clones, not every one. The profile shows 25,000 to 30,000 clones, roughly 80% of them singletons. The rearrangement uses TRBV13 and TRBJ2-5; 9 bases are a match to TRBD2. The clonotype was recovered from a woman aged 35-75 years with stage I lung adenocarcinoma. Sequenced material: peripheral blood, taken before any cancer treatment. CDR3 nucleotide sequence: TGTGCCAGCAGCTTACAATCTAGCGGGGAACTCCAAGAGACCCAGTACTTC. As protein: CASSLQSSGELQETQYF.